The 15 T cell receptor beta chains in this list originate from one sample, sequenced in a study of T cell clones after liver transplantation (dated by TCRdb to the late 2010s). The library came from the immunoSEQ multiplex PCR assay. Drawn from immuneACCESS, this table holds only the in-frame rearrangements with V and J called that TCRdb kept. Clones are partly lost; checked studies trace under half to an unresolved V gene and leave the rest unexplained. This sample lists around 100,000 clones; 84% were detected once. 2.5% to 3.5% of the sample lies in the top ten. The source material was CD4+ T cells from blood, sampled approximately 50 months after liver transplant. These receptors came from a human patient who received a liver transplant. Once a transplant has taken place, some T cells may be donor derived.

This clone was found a few times. The CDR3 here is CASSLKETQYF. The CDR3, as DNA: TGTGCCAGCAGCTTGAAAGAGACCCAGTACTTC. The J gene is TRBJ2-5, the V gene TRBV7-9; D is uncertain. V was cut by 3 bases and J by 3 bases, with 2 bases left in between. The CDR3 is 11 amino acids. In germline, CDR1 is SEHNR, CDR2 FQNEAQ (reference sequence).

The V call is TRBV5-4, the J call TRBJ1-1; D not certain. Germline loops: CDR1 SGHNT, CDR2 YYREEE (reference sequence). The CDR3 length is 15 residues. Trimming stripped 4 bases from V and 0 bases from J, with 13 bases between. CDR3 protein: CASSSGLDMNTEAFF. Here the CDR3 DNA reads TGTGCCAGCAGCAGCGGGTTGGATATGAACACTGAAGCTTTCTTT.

The chain links TRBV6-1 to TRBJ2-4; D is unclear. Looked up from germline, CDR1 is MNHNS and CDR2 is SASEGT. Trimming left V 3 bases short and J 6 bases short, with 9 bases between. The CDR3 contains 13 residues. The CDR3 DNA follows: TGTGCCAGCAGTGATCTCCGCCCAAACATTCAGTACTTC. It yields the protein CASSDLRPNIQYF.

V and J are TRBV15 and TRBJ1-4; D gene ambiguous. This CDR3 region has 16 residues. Trimming took off 1 base at V and 3 bases at J, with 12 bases between the two ends. The germline gives CDR1 LNHNV, CDR2 YYDKDF (reference sequence). For the CDR3, the DNA is TGTGCCACCAGCAGAGGTGAAGGGAATGCTAATGAAAAACTGTTTTTT. Translating it yields CATSRGEGNANEKLFF.

The chain has TRBV6-1 and TRBJ2-7; the D is unclear. The CDR3 is made up of 13 amino acids. With 1 base removed from V and 6 bases from J, the gap between germline ends came to 10 bases. CDR1 and CDR2 (germline): MNHNS, SASEGT. CDR3 DNA sequence: TGTGCCAGCAGTGAAGGCGGTCGGGCCGAGCAGTACTTC. It is translated as CASSEGGRAEQYF.

This chain joins TRBV29-1 and TRBJ2-3; D may be TRBD1 (6 bases). Germline loops: CDR1 SQVTM, CDR2 ANQGSEA. This CDR3 is built from 14 residues. V was cut by 6 bases and J by 2 bases, with 15 bases left in between. Here the CDR3 reads CSVTQGFNTDTQYF. DNA of the CDR3: TGCAGCGTCACCCAGGGGTTTAACACAGATACGCAGTATTTT.

V gene TRBV18 combines with J gene TRBJ1-4, with D unresolved. The CDR3 covers 15 residues. V was pared by 2 bases and J by 6 bases, with 13 bases between. Germline V gives CDR1 KGHSH, CDR2 LQKENI. In nucleotides, the CDR3 is TGTGCCAGCTCACCAACCGGGCCTGCCCATGAAAAACTGTTTTTT. Amino acids: CASSPTGPAHEKLFF. Using reference TRBV18 and TRBJ1-4 for the parts outside the CDR3, the full variable domain is NAGVMQNPRHLVRRRGQEARLRCSPMKGHSHVYWYRQLPEEGLKFMVYLQKENIIDESGMPKERFSAEFPKEGPSILRIQQVVRGDSAAYFCASSPTGPAHEKLFFGSGTQLSVL.

The CDR3: CASSQDRDAAGLQETQYF. CDR3 sequence (DNA): TGCGCCAGCAGCCAAGATCGGGATGCGGCAGGCCTACAAGAGACCCAGTACTTC. This rearrangement joins TRBV4-1 to TRBJ2-5, with TRBD2 as a possible D gene (5 bases). The CDR3 runs to 18 residues. V lost 0 bases, J lost 2 bases, and 19 bases lay in between. The germline CDR1 and CDR2 sequences are MGHRA and YSYEKL.

This sequence joins TRBV5-1 and TRBJ1-1; tentatively, D is TRBD1 (6 bases). There are 14 residues in the CDR3. Germline CDR1 SGHRS, CDR2 YFSETQ. V was trimmed by 0 bases and J by 7 bases, leaving 13 bases between them. The CDR3 loop is CASSLAGGPGEAFF. CDR3 coding DNA: TGCGCCAGCAGCTTGGCGGGGGGGCCGGGTGAAGCTTTCTTT.

This clone is a singleton in its sample. The rearrangement uses TRBV10-2 and TRBJ1-1; 8 nucleotides line up with TRBD1. Germline assignment: CDR1 WSHSY and CDR2 SAAADI. The CDR3 consists of 13 residues. Losses at the gene ends were 0 bases for V and 10 bases for J; bases not matched to a gene: 4. The CDR3 DNA reads as TGCGCCAGCAGTGAGTCGGGCAGGGGGCTAGCTTTCTTT. Translated: CASSESGRGLAFF.

This chain's CDR3 is CATHTRAKETQYF. The CDR3 DNA follows: TGTGCCACCCACACCAGGGCCAAAGAGACCCAGTACTTC. The rearrangement links TRBV6-1 to TRBJ2-5, with D perhaps TRBD1 (5 bases). The CDR3 has 13 residues. Trimming took off 10 bases at V and 3 bases at J, with 15 bases between the two ends. Looked up from germline, CDR1 is MNHNS and CDR2 is SASEGT.

The V call is TRBV5-4, the J call TRBJ1-1, with 8 bases identical to TRBD1. With 4 bases clipped from V and 1 base from J, the junction kept 3 bases outside the gene matches. Germline assignment: CDR1 SGHNT and CDR2 YYREEE (reference sequence). The CDR3 is made up of 14 amino acids. The CDR3 loop reads CASSIGTGNTEAFF. The CDR3 nucleotides read TGTGCCAGCAGCATAGGGACAGGGAACACTGAAGCTTTCTTT.

This sequence joins TRBV28 and TRBJ1-2; D is perhaps TRBD1 (5 bases). The germline V gene has CDR1 MDHEN and CDR2 SYDVKM. V gave up 1 base and J gave up 7 bases, with 13 bases separating them. This CDR3 has 14 amino acids. CDR3 nucleotide sequence: TGTGCCAGCAGTTTATTAGCGGGGGGGATTGGCTACACCTTC. Its protein product is CASSLLAGGIGYTF.

The chain recombines TRBV29-1 with TRBJ1-5, with TRBD1 matching 7 bases. CDR1 and CDR2 (germline): SQVTM, ANQGSEA. J lost 6 bases, V lost 6 bases, and 8 bases had no gene match. CDR3 size: 13 residues. The CDR3 sequence is CSVSTGVAQPQHF. The DNA of the CDR3 is TGCAGCGTGTCCACAGGGGTGGCTCAGCCCCAGCATTTT.

This chain links TRBV7-8 with TRBJ2-7; D uncertain. V was shortened by 4 bases and J by 7 bases, with 20 bases between the two germline ends. This CDR3 has 15 amino acids. Germline V lookup: CDR1 SGHVS, CDR2 FQNEAQ. Written as DNA, the CDR3 is TGTGCCAGCAGCTCCTCAAGTGTCTCCGTATGGGAGCAGTACTTC. It encodes CASSSSSVSVWEQYF. Drawing the rest from reference TRBV7-8 and TRBJ2-7, the complete variable domain is GAGVSQSPRYKVAKRGQDVALRCDPISGHVSLFWYQQALGQGPEFLTYFQNEAQLDKSGLPSDRFFAERPEGSVSTLKIQRTQQEDSAVYLCASSSSSVSVWEQYFGPGTRLTVT.